The sequence of this TCR beta chain was determined in a study of control samples from healthy donors and cancer patients. The data were produced by immunoSEQ multiplex PCR, yet TCRdb's version contains in-frame clones alone and is incomplete. The table includes about 140,000 clones, roughly nine tenths detected once. Germline V CDR1 and CDR2: SGHVS, FQNEAQ. The V segment lost 1 base and the J segment 8 bases; nucleotides outside the gene matches: 5. The CDR3 has 14 amino acids. The clonotype was recovered from a man aged 18 to 29 in good health. V and J are TRBV7-8 and TRBJ2-1, with TRBD1 matching over 7 bases. The sample taken for sequencing was blood. The CDR3 loop is CASSLGGTGDEQFF. The CDR3 DNA is TGTGCCAGCAGCTTAGGGGGAACAGGGGATGAGCAGTTCTTC. The full variable domain, with the rest looked up from reference TRBV7-8 and TRBJ2-1, is GAGVSQSPRYKVAKRGQDVALRCDPISGHVSLFWYQQALGQGPEFLTYFQNEAQLDKSGLPSDRFFAERPEGSVSTLKIQRTQQEDSAVYLCASSLGGTGDEQFFGPGTRLTVL.